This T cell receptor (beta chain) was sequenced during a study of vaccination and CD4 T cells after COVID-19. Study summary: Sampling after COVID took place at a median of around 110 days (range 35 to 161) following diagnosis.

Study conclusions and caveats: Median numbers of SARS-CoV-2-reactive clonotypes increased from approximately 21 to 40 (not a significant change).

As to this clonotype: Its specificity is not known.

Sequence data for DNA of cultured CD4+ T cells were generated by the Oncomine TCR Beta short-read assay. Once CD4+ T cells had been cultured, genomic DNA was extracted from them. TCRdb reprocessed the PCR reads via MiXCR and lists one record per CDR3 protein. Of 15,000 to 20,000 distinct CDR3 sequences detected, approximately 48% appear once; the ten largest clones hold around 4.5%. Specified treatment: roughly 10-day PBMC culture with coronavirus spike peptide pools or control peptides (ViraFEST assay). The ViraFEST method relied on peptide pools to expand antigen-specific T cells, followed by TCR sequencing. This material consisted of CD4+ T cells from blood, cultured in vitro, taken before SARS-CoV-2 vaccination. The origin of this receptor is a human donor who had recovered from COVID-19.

CDR3 residues: CASSRDGRGTEAFF. CDR3 sequence (DNA): TGTGCCAGCTCTCGGGACGGGAGGGGGACTGAAGCTTTCTTT. V usage is TRBV18 and J usage is TRBJ1-1; possible D gene TRBD1, 6 bases. Looked up from germline, CDR1 is KGHSH and CDR2 is LQKENI. This CDR3 spans 14 amino acids. Trimming left V 6 bases short and J 5 bases short, with 16 bases between.